The following is a T cell receptor (beta chain) sequence with its context. The antigen is unknown. This entry is derived from a study of Tregs in tolerant kidney transplant recipients. Findings of the study overall: This study did not directly address biological reproducibility. Donor-specific Treg expansion exceeded global Treg expansion in tolerant patients, suggesting antigen drive.

CDR1 is LNHDA, CDR2 SQIVND, per germline (reference sequence). V was clipped by 8 bases and J by 8 bases, with 13 bases between them. CDR3 length: 12 residues. Generated by immunoSEQ multiplex PCR, the TCRdb table keeps only in-frame clones and is missing some. The sample consists of 60,000 to 95,000 clones, 95% to 98% of them appearing once. Sequencing used CD4+ T cells from blood, obtained before the transplant. This sequence joins TRBV19 and TRBJ2-1; possibly TRBD2 for D (7 bases). This receptor was identified in a human donor who received a combined kidney and bone marrow transplant. CDR3 in amino acids: CASARGGHEQFF. The CDR3 DNA reads TGTGCCAGTGCGAGGGGGGGCCATGAGCAGTTCTTC.